The subject of this entry is one T cell receptor beta chain. Antigen unknown. The sample is drawn from a study of blood T cells in healthy people across ages. Study-level findings and limits: Higher diversity and more naive CD4+ cells were features of long-lived donors, compared to aged donors.

Germline CDR1 and CDR2: DFQATT and SNEGSKA (reference sequence). CDR3 length: 15 residues. After removal of 3 bases from V and 1 base from J, the junction contained 7 bases not matched to a gene. PCR was performed a second time for about 7 to 12 cycles using a sample-barcoded 5' primer and a J-beta primer mix. Every cDNA was tagged by a template-switch adaptor with 12 random nucleotides. MiXCR, run by TCRdb on the 5' RACE reads, gives a single entry per CDR3 protein. The data show fewer than 800,000 distinct CDR3 sequences, about 32% seen once. The source material was blood. This receptor was taken from a woman aged 80 or older in good health. The chain has TRBV20-1 and TRBJ1-1, with TRBD1 matching 8 bases. The CDR3 region has the DNA TGCAGTGCTAGCCTACCAGGGGGCGCGAACACTGAAGCTTTCTTT. Translation: CSASLPGGANTEAFF.